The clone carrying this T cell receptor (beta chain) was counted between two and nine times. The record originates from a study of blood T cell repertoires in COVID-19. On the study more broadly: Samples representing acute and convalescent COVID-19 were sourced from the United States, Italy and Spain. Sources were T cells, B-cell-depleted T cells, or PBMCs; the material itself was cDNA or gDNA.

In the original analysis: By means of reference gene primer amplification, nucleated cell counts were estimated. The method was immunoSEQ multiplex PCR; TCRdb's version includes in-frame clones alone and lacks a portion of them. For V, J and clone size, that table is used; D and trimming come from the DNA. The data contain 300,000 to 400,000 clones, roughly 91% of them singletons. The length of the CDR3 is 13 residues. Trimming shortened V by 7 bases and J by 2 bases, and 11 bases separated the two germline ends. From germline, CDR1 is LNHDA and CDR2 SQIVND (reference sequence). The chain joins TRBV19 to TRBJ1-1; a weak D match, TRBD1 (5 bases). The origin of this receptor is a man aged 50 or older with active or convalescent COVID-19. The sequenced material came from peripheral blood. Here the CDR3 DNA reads TGTGCCAGTATGTTGCGGACAAACACTGAAGCTTTCTTT. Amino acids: CASMLRTNTEAFF.